This T cell receptor beta chain originates from a study of T cells in localized non-small cell lung cancer. General study results and limits: The highest T cell clonality was in uninvolved adjacent lung, above tumor. Heterogeneity cannot be ruled out, as sequencing used one tumor region only.

This clone appeared a single time. Its target is not known. TCRdb's table, derived via immunoSEQ multiplex PCR, lists solely in-frame clones and lacks some. The sample has tens of thousands of clones; about 86% are singletons. V lost 0 bases and J lost 7, with 0 bases in between. The CDR3 loop spans 10 amino acids. CDR1 is SGHNT and CDR2 is YENEEA in the germline V gene. Source: PBMCs, taken before any cancer treatment. The chain is built from TRBV11-3 and TRBJ2-5, with D unresolved. The sequence came from a man between 40 and 70 years old with stage II lung adenocarcinoma. The CDR3 coding sequence is TGTGCCAGCAGCTTAGAGACCCAGTACTTC. It encodes CASSLETQYF. Full variable domain (missing parts from reference TRBV11-3 and TRBJ2-5): EAGVVQSPRYKIIEKKQPVAFWCNPISGHNTLYWYLQNLGQGPELLIRYENEEAVDDSQLPKDRFSAERLKGVDSTLKIQPAELGDSAVYLCASSLETQYFGPGTRLLVL.